This T cell receptor beta chain was captured by sequencing in a study of T cells in Graves' hyperthyroidism and ophthalmopathy. TCR beta CDR3 sequences were amplified from RNA transcripts. The primer set for the first-round RT-PCR of the TCR CDR3 was HTBI. MiXCR, applied by TCRdb to the multiplex PCR reads, yields one record per CDR3 protein. Of around 690,000 distinct CDR3 sequences listed, approximately 15% are singletons. V shed 9 bases, J shed 4 bases, and the junction held 1 base outside the gene matches. In germline, CDR1 is MDHEN, CDR2 SYDVKM. The CDR3 length is 13 residues. The rearrangement links TRBV28 to TRBJ2-6, with TRBD1 identical over 9 bases. The source of this sequence is a man aged 45-65 years with Graves' hyperthyroidism. Source material: blood. The CDR3 region is CASDRGGANVLTF. The CDR3 DNA follows: TGTGCCAGTGACAGGGGGGGGGCCAACGTCCTGACTTTC.